This entry lists 17 T cell receptor beta chains sequenced from one sample in a study of blood T cells in healthy people across ages. PCR was performed a second time for about 6 to 12 cycles using a sample-barcoded 5' primer and a J-beta primer mix. Via MiXCR, TCRdb re-called the 5' RACE reads, giving one row per CDR3 protein. The sample has over 1,200,000 distinct CDR3 sequences, approximately 59% seen once. The sample taken for sequencing was blood. Source of these receptors: a man younger than 30 in good health.

The count of this clonotype is one. The chain links TRBV20-1 to TRBJ2-7; no reliable D call. V was trimmed by 3 bases and J by 0 bases, leaving 9 bases between them. Germline V gene sequence: CDR1 DFQATT, CDR2 SNEGSKA (reference sequence). The CDR3 spans 13 residues. CDR3 in amino acids: CSARGRTSYEQYF. CDR3 nucleotides: TGCAGTGCTAGGGGCAGAACCTCCTACGAGCAGTACTTC.

The rearrangement links TRBV20-1 to TRBJ2-3; the match to TRBD2 covers 13 bases. The V gene end was trimmed by 0 bases and the J gene end by 2 bases; junction bases not matched to a gene: 8. Germline V CDR1 and CDR2: DFQATT, SNEGSKA (reference sequence). This CDR3 has 18 residues. The CDR3 nucleotides are TGCAGTGCTAGAGACCACCGACTAGCGGGAGGTAACACAGATACGCAGTATTTT. This gives the protein CSARDHRLAGGNTDTQYF.

The rearrangement links TRBV29-1 to TRBJ2-2; 8 nucleotides match TRBD1. Germline V gives CDR1 SQVTM, CDR2 ANQGSEA. The junction had 3 bases not matched to a gene; V was cut back by 6 bases and J by 0 bases. There are 14 residues in the CDR3. CDR3 DNA: TGCAGCGTAAGGACAGGGTCGAACACCGGGGAGCTGTTTTTT. It codes for CSVRTGSNTGELFF.

This clonotype was counted only a few times. The V and J genes are TRBV29-1 and TRBJ1-1; unclear D gene. The CDR3 loop spans 11 amino acids. Germline CDR1 and CDR2: SQVTM and ANQGSEA. The ends were cut back, 7 bases at V and 4 bases at J, with 10 bases in the middle. CDR3 sequence reads: CSERAATEAFF. CDR3 coding DNA: TGCAGCGAGAGGGCCGCCACTGAAGCTTTCTTT.

The V call is TRBV6-2 or TRBV6-3, the J call TRBJ1-2; no definite D call. V lost 6 bases, J lost 4 bases, and 6 bases lay in between. The CDR3 runs 11 residues. Germline loops: CDR1 MNHEY, CDR2 SVGEGT. In nucleotides, the CDR3 is TGTGCCAGCAGCCGAATCTATGGCTACACCTTC. Translating gives CASSRIYGYTF.

The V and J genes are TRBV7-2 and TRBJ2-5; TRBD2 matches 9 bases. Unmatched junction bases numbered 9, after V lost 5 bases and J lost 5 bases. Germline V gene data show CDR1 as SGHTA and CDR2 as FQGNSA. The CDR3 loop spans 15 amino acids. As DNA, the CDR3 is TGTGCCAGCAGCGATGGGACTAGCTGGAGGGAGACCCAGTACTTC. Amino acids: CASSDGTSWRETQYF.

The V gene is TRBV24-1, the J gene TRBJ2-5; TRBD2 matches at 9 bases. CDR3 length equals 14 residues. Germline CDR1 is KGHDR and CDR2 is SFDVKD. The V gene end was trimmed by 5 bases and the J gene end by 11 bases; junction bases not matched to a gene: 11. This chain's CDR3 is CATSASGALNEQYF. The CDR3 DNA follows: TGTGCCACCAGTGCTAGCGGGGCCCTCAATGAGCAGTACTTC.

V gene TRBV20-1 combines with J gene TRBJ2-7; D may be TRBD2 (5 bases). The CDR3 spans 14 residues. Germline V gene data show CDR1 as DFQATT and CDR2 as SNEGSKA (reference sequence). The V end lost 0 bases, the J end lost 4 bases, and 13 bases lay between the germline ends. The CDR3 bases are TGCAGTGCTAGAGATGGAGGCAGGAGATACGAGCAGTACTTC. It yields the protein CSARDGGRRYEQYF.

V and J are TRBV4-2 and TRBJ1-2; D ambiguous. Trimming stripped 1 base from V and 4 bases from J, with 10 bases between. CDR1 is LGHNA, CDR2 YNFKEQ, per germline. This CDR3 spans 14 amino acids. In DNA form, the CDR3 reads TGTGCCAGCAGCCAAGTTCCAGTAAGCTATGGCTACACCTTC. It codes for CASSQVPVSYGYTF.

The V call is TRBV29-1, the J call TRBJ2-5, with a weak D call TRBD1 (5 bases). This CDR3 region has 13 residues. The V and J ends lost 8 bases and 5 bases respectively, with 18 bases between them. Germline V gene sequence: CDR1 SQVTM, CDR2 ANQGSEA. The CDR3 here is CSPYPRVQETQYF. In DNA form, the CDR3 reads TGCAGCCCCTATCCCAGGGTCCAGGAGACCCAGTACTTC. Full variable domain (missing parts from reference TRBV29-1 and TRBJ2-5): SAVISQKPSRDICQRGTSLTIQCQVDSQVTMMFWYRQQPGQSLTLIATANQGSEATYESGFVIDKFPISRPNLTFSTLTVSNMSPEDSSIYLCSPYPRVQETQYFGPGTRLLVL.

The rearrangement links TRBV6-6 to TRBJ2-1, with TRBD2 identical over 7 bases. The CDR3 length is 16 residues. Germline V lookup: CDR1 MNHNY, CDR2 SVGAGI (reference sequence). Trimming cost V 1 base and J 7 bases; bases outside gene matches: 10. The CDR3, as DNA: TGTGCCAGCAGTTACTTCGAGGCGGGAGAGGGGAATGAGCAGTTCTTC. Its protein product is CASSYFEAGEGNEQFF.

The chain links TRBV20-1 to TRBJ1-2, with D possibly matching TRBD1 (5 bases). Trimming shortened V by 4 bases and J by 8 bases, and 20 bases separated the two germline ends. CDR1 and CDR2 from the germline V gene are DFQATT and SNEGSKA (reference sequence). This CDR3 is built from 14 residues. CDR3 protein: CSATRGELWSGYTF. The DNA of the CDR3 is TGCAGTGCTACAAGAGGGGAGCTGTGGTCGGGCTACACCTTC.

The sample holds a few counts of this clonotype. The chain has TRBV20-1 and TRBJ2-1; D remains ambiguous. Between the trimmed V and J ends, which lost 1 base and 4 bases, there was a span of 17 bases. The CDR3 length is 16 residues. Per germline, CDR1 DFQATT and CDR2 SNEGSKA (reference sequence). The CDR3 is CSARVPSPLTYNEQFF. CDR3 DNA sequence: TGCAGTGCTAGAGTCCCCTCCCCTCTAACTTACAATGAGCAGTTCTTC.

V and J are TRBV6-2 or TRBV6-3 and TRBJ2-7; D gene unclear. V was clipped by 10 bases and J by 4 bases, with 14 bases between them. Germline loops: CDR1 MNHEY, CDR2 SVGEGT. The CDR3 sequence is 12 residues long. CDR3 sequence reads: CATNSELYEQYF. CDR3 nucleotides: TGTGCCACCAACTCCGAACTATACGAGCAGTACTTC.

DNA for the CDR3: TGCAGCGCTTTGCGACAAGGGGATAACTATGGCTACACCTTC. Translation: CSALRQGDNYGYTF. This chain connects TRBV29-1 to TRBJ1-2; tentative D call: TRBD1 (5 bases). The V gene lost 7 bases and the J gene lost 1 base, with 16 bases spanning the gap. This CDR3 spans 14 amino acids. Germline lookup yields CDR1 SQVTM and CDR2 ANQGSEA. Based on the CDR3 plus reference TRBV29-1 and TRBJ1-2, the full variable domain is SAVISQKPSRDICQRGTSLTIQCQVDSQVTMMFWYRQQPGQSLTLIATANQGSEATYESGFVIDKFPISRPNLTFSTLTVSNMSPEDSSIYLCSALRQGDNYGYTFGSGTRLTVV.

This clonotype was observed a handful of times. The chain employs TRBV4-1 and TRBJ2-7; TRBD1 aligns across 9 bases. In germline, CDR1 is MGHRA, CDR2 YSYEKL. The CDR3 loop spans 17 amino acids. Losses at the gene ends were 0 bases for V and 6 bases for J; bases not matched to a gene: 12. The CDR3 protein is CASSQDGVGTGLVEQYF. The DNA for the CDR3 is TGCGCCAGCAGCCAAGATGGGGTCGGGACAGGGCTTGTCGAGCAGTACTTC.

The chain links TRBV6-2 or TRBV6-3 to TRBJ1-1; D is perhaps TRBD1 (5 bases). The CDR3 totals 16 residues. Germline V gene data show CDR1 as MNHEY and CDR2 as SVGEGT. V lost 0 bases to trimming and J lost 4 bases, with 15 bases between them. Written as DNA, the CDR3 is TGTGCCAGCAGTTACTCGAGGAGATGGGGGGTCACTGAAGCTTTCTTT. Translation gives CASSYSRRWGVTEAFF.